The rows below give T cell receptor beta chains drawn from one sample of a study of blood T cell repertoires in COVID-19. The method was immunoSEQ multiplex PCR; TCRdb's version includes in-frame clones alone and lacks a portion of them. The top ten clones hold roughly 8% of a sample with approximately 70,000 clones, around nine tenths of them seen once. The sample taken for sequencing was peripheral blood. The receptors here all came from a human donor in a cohort sampled during active COVID-19. CDR3s include the opening cysteine and the closing phenylalanine or tryptophan. A D gene is named only where the DNA matches it firmly. The size field is filled for only some rows; it gives once, few, many or a size class.

>-|TRBJ2-7|-|TRBV19
TGTGCCAGTAGTATAAGACGGTCGGGAGTCGAACTGAGCTCCTACGAGCAGTACTTC
CASSIRRSGVELSSYEQYF
>-|TRBJ2-1|TRBD2|TRBV30
TGTGCCTGGAGGGAACGGCGGGGGGGCCACAATGAGCAGTTCTTC
CAWRERRGGHNEQFF
>-|TRBJ1-1|-|TRBV30
TGTGCCTGGGGCCCGACTACCACTGAAGCTTTCTTT
CAWGPTTTEAFF
>few|TRBJ1-3|-|TRBV5-1
TGCGCCAGCAGCTTGGTGCCGGTGTACTCTGGAAACACCATATATTTT
CASSLVPVYSGNTIYF
>-|TRBJ1-1|-|TRBV11-2
TGTGCCAGCAGCTTAGTATTTTTTGAGGGAAGTGAAGCTTTCTTT
CASSLVFFEGSEAFF
>-|TRBJ1-4|-|TRBV7-9
TGTGCCAGCAGCTTAGGGAGGGGACCAACTAATGAAAAACTGTTTTTT
CASSLGRGPTNEKLFF
>-|TRBJ1-3|-|TRBV5-1
TGCGCCAGCAGCTTGGCCGGGCCGGGAGAACCTGGAAACACCATATATTTT
CASSLAGPGEPGNTIYF
>-|TRBJ2-7|-|TRBV28
TGTGCCAGCAGTTTATATTTTATCGAGCAGTACTTC
CASSLYFIEQYF
>-|TRBJ2-7|-|TRBV12-3/TRBV12-4
TGTGCCAGCAGTTTAGACTACCCTGGCGAGCAGTACTTC
CASSLDYPGEQYF
>few|TRBJ1-2|-|TRBV18
TGTGCCAGCTCACCGCGGACAGCCAACTATGGCTACACCTTC
CASSPRTANYGYTF
>-|TRBJ2-3|TRBD2|TRBV7-3
TGTGCCAGCAGCTTAGACCCCCTACGGGGGGGACGGGATACGCAGTATTTT
CASSLDPLRGGRDTQYF
>-|TRBJ1-1|-|TRBV27
TGTGCCAGCAGTTTAAACTTGTTTACTGAAGCTTTCTTT
CASSLNLFTEAFF
>once|TRBJ1-2|-|TRBV2
TGTGCCAGCGGGGCGTCCTATGGCTACACCTTC
CASGASYGYTF
>-|TRBJ2-7|TRBD1|TRBV30
TGTGCCTGGAGAACAGGGGCCTACGAGCAGTACTTC
CAWRTGAYEQYF
>medium-sized|TRBJ2-7|TRBD2|TRBV7-9
TGTGCCAGCAGCTTATGGACGGGACTAGGGCCGTCCGAGCAGTACTTC
CASSLWTGLGPSEQYF
>-|TRBJ1-2|TRBD1|TRBV11-2
TGTGCCAGCAGCTTCGGGACAGGGAATGGCTACACCTTC
CASSFGTGNGYTF
>-|TRBJ1-4|TRBD1|TRBV18
TGTGCCAGCTCACAAAGGACAGGGAATGAAAAACTGTTTTTT
CASSQRTGNEKLFF
>once|TRBJ1-1|-|TRBV3-1/TRBV3-2
TGTGCCAGCAGCCAAGCCTTTTTCGAAGCTTTCTTT
CASSQAFFEAFF
>few|TRBJ2-1|TRBD2|TRBV4-2
TGTGCCAGCAGCCAAGGGACTAGCGGGGGCAATGAGCAGTTCTTC
CASSQGTSGGNEQFF